Listed below are T cell receptor beta chains from one sample, sequenced in a study of radiotherapy plus CTLA-4 blockade in lung cancer. Produced via immunoSEQ multiplex PCR; TCRdb's table is partial and in-frame only. Of tens of thousands of clones listed, 84% were seen once; the top ten hold more than 4%. The starting material was peripheral blood, obtained from a patient treated with radiotherapy plus ipilimumab. The receptors shown here come from a human donor with non-small cell lung cancer whose response to radiotherapy plus ipilimumab could not be evaluated. Each CDR3 is given with its conserved first and last residue. The D gene is left open where the match is weak. Size tells how often a clone was seen (once, few, many) or the class of an expanded clone, and some rows leave it out.

abundance	j_gene	d_gene	v_gene	CDR3aa	CDR3nt
NA	TRBJ2-5	NA	TRBV28	CASSLHGTREQYF	TGTGCCAGCAGTTTACACGGGACTCGGGAGCAGTACTTC
few	TRBJ1-1	NA	TRBV12-5	CASGLVLGGVDTEAFF	TGTGCTAGTGGTTTGGTACTAGGGGGAGTTGACACTGAAGCTTTCTTT
NA	TRBJ2-5	NA	TRBV19	CASSIQKQETQYF	TGTGCCAGTAGTATTCAGAAACAAGAGACCCAGTACTTC
NA	TRBJ1-1	NA	TRBV19	CASSIRVEAFF	TGTGCCAGTAGTATTCGGGTTGAAGCTTTCTTT
NA	TRBJ2-5	TRBD2	TRBV4-3	CASSPGLELQETQYF	TGCGCCAGCAGCCCCGGACTAGAACTACAAGAGACCCAGTACTTC
NA	TRBJ1-2	NA	TRBV6-5	CASSYSAGTQRGYTF	TGTGCCAGCAGTTACTCGGCAGGAACCCAACGGGGCTACACCTTC
NA	TRBJ2-2	NA	TRBV28	CASSGELNTGELFF	TGTGCCAGCAGCGGTGAGCTGAACACCGGGGAGCTGTTTTTT
NA	TRBJ2-1	TRBD2	TRBV7-2	CASSLVGGAYNEQFF	TGTGCCAGCAGCTTAGTGGGAGGGGCCTACAATGAGCAGTTCTTC
NA	TRBJ1-2	NA	TRBV11-2	CASRSGGRANYGYTF	TGTGCCAGCCGAAGCGGGGGGCGAGCTAACTATGGCTACACCTTC
NA	TRBJ2-5	TRBD1	TRBV6-1	CASEGASKTQYF	TGTGCCAGTGAGGGGGCTTCAAAGACCCAGTACTTC
NA	TRBJ2-2	TRBD2	TRBV19	CASSLTTSWNTGELFF	TGTGCCAGTAGTCTCACGACTAGCTGGAACACCGGGGAGCTGTTTTTT
NA	TRBJ2-3	TRBD2	TRBV5-1	CASSLSGGPRDTQYF	TGCGCCAGCAGCTTGTCGGGAGGGCCTAGGGATACGCAGTATTTT
NA	TRBJ2-7	NA	TRBV7-2	CASSSSSYEQYF	TGTGCCAGCAGCTCGAGCTCCTACGAGCAGTACTTC
NA	TRBJ1-4	NA	TRBV7-9	CASSARGQSNEKLFF	TGTGCCAGCAGCGCTCGAGGACAGTCTAATGAAAAACTGTTTTTT
NA	TRBJ2-3	TRBD1	TRBV9	CASSAGQGPDTQYF	TGTGCCAGCAGCGCAGGACAGGGACCAGATACGCAGTATTTT
NA	TRBJ2-2	NA	TRBV6-5	CASSYGGSATGELFF	TGTGCCAGCAGTTACGGGGGGAGCGCCACCGGGGAGCTGTTTTTT
NA	TRBJ1-3	NA	TRBV28	CASKNEELGSGNTIYF	TGTGCCAGCAAAAACGAGGAGCTGGGCTCTGGAAACACCATATATTTT
few	TRBJ1-2	NA	TRBV27	CASRLPGAGGNYGYTF	TGTGCCAGCAGACTCCCAGGGGCGGGAGGTAACTATGGCTACACCTTC
NA	TRBJ2-1	TRBD2	TRBV9	CASSPLAGRPYNEQFF	TGTGCCAGCAGCCCCCTAGCGGGCCGCCCCTACAATGAGCAGTTCTTC
NA	TRBJ1-2	NA	TRBV4-3	CASSQDRGTTRGYTF	TGCGCCAGCAGCCAAGATCGGGGGACTACGCGGGGCTACACCTTC
NA	TRBJ2-6	NA	TRBV2	CASSQDGSSGANVLTF	TGTGCCAGCAGCCAAGACGGGAGCTCTGGGGCCAACGTCCTGACTTTC
NA	TRBJ2-3	NA	TRBV7-7	CASSLGTYTDTQYF	TGTGCTAGCAGCTTAGGCACATACACAGATACGCAGTATTTT
NA	TRBJ1-3	NA	TRBV28	CASSEVSGNTIYF	TGTGCCAGCAGCGAGGTCTCTGGAAACACCATATATTTT
NA	TRBJ2-7	TRBD2	TRBV7-9	CASTRRRAGDSYEQYF	TGTGCCAGCACGCGACGGAGGGCGGGAGATTCCTACGAGCAGTACTTC
NA	TRBJ1-1	NA	TRBV4-1	CASSRGRVEAFF	TGCGCCAGCAGCAGAGGGCGAGTTGAAGCTTTCTTT
NA	TRBJ2-7	NA	TRBV7-9	CASFRDSYEQYF	TGTGCCAGCTTCAGGGACTCCTACGAGCAGTACTTC
NA	TRBJ2-7	TRBD1	TRBV28	CASSLPGQSNPEQYF	TGTGCCAGCAGTTTACCGGGACAGTCTAATCCCGAGCAGTACTTC
NA	TRBJ1-1	NA	TRBV7-9	CASSPPGARAFF	TGTGCCAGCAGCCCTCCGGGAGCCCGTGCTTTCTTT
NA	TRBJ1-1	NA	TRBV11-2	CASSPEGQSTEAFF	TGTGCCAGCAGCCCCGAGGGTCAGAGCACTGAAGCTTTCTTT
NA	TRBJ2-7	TRBD2	TRBV7-2	CASSLGHRTSGRRGEQYF	TGTGCCAGCAGCTTAGGCCACAGGACTAGCGGGAGAAGAGGCGAGCAGTACTTC
NA	TRBJ2-5	NA	TRBV5-8	CASSALRREGETQYF	TGTGCCAGCAGCGCCCTTAGGAGGGAAGGAGAGACCCAGTACTTC
NA	TRBJ2-7	TRBD1	TRBV27	CASSFDRGPYEQYF	TGTGCCAGCAGTTTCGACAGGGGCCCCTACGAGCAGTACTTC
NA	TRBJ2-7	TRBD1	TRBV29-1	CSVTTGDVYEQYF	TGCAGCGTGACGACAGGGGACGTCTACGAGCAGTACTTC
NA	TRBJ1-2	NA	TRBV27	CASSPRGGNGYTF	TGTGCCAGCAGCCCCCGGGGGGGAAACGGCTACACCTTC
NA	TRBJ1-1	NA	TRBV11-2	CASSLAWGRENTEAFF	TGTGCCAGCAGCTTAGCTTGGGGCAGGGAGAACACTGAAGCTTTCTTT
NA	TRBJ1-5	NA	TRBV19	CASSPRDYQPQHF	TGTGCCAGTAGTCCCAGGGATTATCAGCCCCAGCATTTT
NA	TRBJ1-3	NA	TRBV19	CATQFTDYSGNTIYF	TGTGCCACTCAATTCACTGATTACTCTGGAAACACCATATATTTT
NA	TRBJ2-7	TRBD2	TRBV28	CASSFGASGRATSSYEQYF	TGTGCCAGCAGTTTTGGGGCTAGCGGGAGGGCCACGAGCTCCTACGAGCAGTACTTC
NA	TRBJ2-2	NA	TRBV7-2	CASSFRVKGSNTGELFF	TGTGCCAGCAGCTTTCGAGTGAAGGGGTCAAACACCGGGGAGCTGTTTTTT
once	TRBJ2-2	TRBD1	TRBV7-3	CASSLTGGTAGELFF	TGTGCCAGCAGCTTAACAGGGGGCACCGCCGGGGAGCTGTTTTTT
NA	TRBJ2-6	NA	TRBV6-5	CASGADSGANVLTF	TGTGCCAGCGGTGCGGACTCTGGGGCCAACGTCCTGACTTTC
NA	TRBJ1-2	NA	TRBV5-6	CASSLDSDYTF	TGTGCCAGCAGCTTGGACAGTGACTACACCTTC
NA	TRBJ2-1	TRBD2	TRBV7-8	CASSPWTSGRNEQFF	TGTGCCAGCAGCCCCTGGACTAGCGGGAGGAATGAGCAGTTCTTC
NA	TRBJ1-5	NA	TRBV4-1	CASSLFPGDQPQHF	TGCGCCAGCAGCCTCTTTCCAGGGGATCAGCCCCAGCATTTT
once	TRBJ2-7	TRBD1	TRBV2	CASRPQGPTQNQYF	TGTGCCAGCAGGCCACAGGGGCCCACTCAAAACCAGTACTTC
NA	TRBJ1-1	NA	TRBV5-8	CASSLRGGTGRNTEAFF	TGTGCCAGCAGCTTGAGGGGTGGTACAGGGAGGAACACTGAAGCTTTCTTT
once	TRBJ2-2	TRBD1	TRBV11-3	CASARQGWTGELFF	TGTGCCAGCGCCCGACAGGGGTGGACCGGGGAGCTGTTTTTT